These 21 T cell receptor beta chains share one sample of origin, sequenced in a study of T cell repertoires in cytomegalovirus infection. TCRdb analysed the reads with MiXCR anew, one entry per CDR3 protein. The sample holds hundreds of thousands of distinct CDR3 sequences, 15% to 20% seen once. Sequencing input: PBMCs. These receptors were taken from a human donor in good health (CMV status not recorded). Some clones in this sample may be carry-over from other donors' samples.

This clonotype appeared many times. The chain is built from TRBV7-8 and TRBJ2-1; D is unclear. Germline CDR1 SGHVS, CDR2 FQNEAQ. This CDR3 has 13 amino acids. The V and J ends lost 5 bases and 8 bases respectively, with 13 bases between them. The CDR3 here is CASSTVGPHEQFF. CDR3 coding DNA: TGTGCCAGCAGCACCGTCGGCCCTCATGAGCAGTTCTTC. The variable domain in full, completed from reference TRBV7-8 and TRBJ2-1, reads GAGVSQSPRYKVAKRGQDVALRCDPISGHVSLFWYQQALGQGPEFLTYFQNEAQLDKSGLPSDRFFAERPEGSVSTLKIQRTQQEDSAVYLCASSTVGPHEQFFGPGTRLTVL.

This clonotype was seen only a few times. The chain combines TRBV7-2 with TRBJ2-3, with TRBD2 identical over 12 bases. V dropped 2 bases and J dropped 8; count of bases not matched to a gene: 20. The V gene's germline CDR1 is SGHTA and CDR2 FQGNSA. There are 20 residues in the CDR3. The CDR3 nucleotides read TGTGCCAGCAGCTTATGGTCCCTGGGCCTACTAGCGGGAGGATTTGTTACGCAGTATTTT. It is translated as CASSLWSLGLLAGGFVTQYF.

This clonotype was detected ten times or more. The V call is TRBV28, the J call TRBJ2-6; possible D gene TRBD1, 5 bases. The V gene lost 6 bases and the J gene lost 0 bases, with 15 bases spanning the gap. The CDR3 extends over 17 amino acids. Germline loops: CDR1 MDHEN, CDR2 SYDVKM. In nucleotides, the CDR3 is TGTGCCAGCAGCCCCGGCCAGGGTCTCTCTGGGGCCAACGTCCTGACTTTC. Translation gives CASSPGQGLSGANVLTF.

V gene TRBV10-2 combines with J gene TRBJ2-2; no definite D call. This CDR3 has 12 amino acids. With 6 bases removed from V and 6 bases from J, the gap between germline ends came to 8 bases. Germline loops: CDR1 WSHSY, CDR2 SAAADI. For the CDR3, the DNA is TGCGCCAGCAGCCTGAATCCCGGGGAGCTGTTTTTT. This gives the protein CASSLNPGELFF.

The chain couples TRBV4-1 to TRBJ2-1, with TRBD2 matching over 11 bases. CDR1 and CDR2 (germline): MGHRA, YSYEKL. This CDR3 has 18 amino acids. V was clipped by 1 base and J by 7 bases; unmatched bases: 12. Written as DNA, the CDR3 is TGCGCCAGCAGCCAAGGCCAAAAACTAGCGGGAGTAAAAAATGAGCAGTTCTTC. It yields the protein CASSQGQKLAGVKNEQFF.

The table lists this clonotype with a few counts. The chain is built from TRBV10-3 and TRBJ2-7; 8 nucleotides align to TRBD2. The germline CDR1 and CDR2 sequences are ENHRY and SYGVKD. CDR3 length: 13 residues. The V gene end was trimmed by 10 bases and the J gene end by 2 bases; junction bases not matched to a gene: 7. The CDR3 protein is CATSGSRTYEQYF. The CDR3 DNA sequence: TGTGCCACAAGCGGGAGCCGCACCTACGAGCAGTACTTC.

The CDR3 coding sequence is TGTGCCAGCAGCACCGGGACAGGGGGCTTGCCCCTCCACTTT. Protein sequence: CASSTGTGGLPLHF. The chain is built from TRBV7-9 and TRBJ1-6, with TRBD1 matching over 12 bases. With 5 bases clipped from V and 13 bases from J, the junction kept 6 bases outside the gene matches. Germline-derived CDR1 and CDR2 are SEHNR and FQNEAQ (reference sequence). This CDR3 comprises 14 residues.

This clonotype was picked up a small number of times. The rearrangement links TRBV29-1 to TRBJ2-5; no reliable D call. The CDR3 has 10 residues. Germline CDR1 SQVTM, CDR2 ANQGSEA. Trimming shortened V by 7 bases and J by 5 bases, and 8 bases separated the two germline ends. The chain's CDR3 is CSGLGETQYF. CDR3 in DNA: TGCAGCGGCCTGGGCGAGACCCAGTACTTC.

The CDR3 loop is CASTATRKETQYF. The CDR3 DNA is TGTGCCAGCACCGCGACAAGGAAAGAGACCCAGTACTTC. The chain employs TRBV6-2 or TRBV6-3 and TRBJ2-5; no definite D call. Germline V CDR1 and CDR2: MNHEY, SVGEGT. The CDR3 sequence is 13 residues long. Trimming removed 7 bases from V and 3 bases from J, with 12 bases in between.

A few counts support this clonotype. The J gene is TRBJ1-6, the V gene TRBV5-1; D gene unclear. Trimming cost V 4 bases and J 5 bases, with 13 bases left between them. Per the germline V gene, CDR1 is SGHRS and CDR2 is YFSETQ. CDR3 length equals 15 residues. The CDR3 DNA is TGCGCCAGCAGCATGAGCCGGGGAGATAATTCACCCCTCCACTTT. Translated, it gives CASSMSRGDNSPLHF.

This clonotype was observed a handful of times. The chain recombines TRBV3-1 with TRBJ1-5; D call uncertain. This CDR3 has 12 amino acids. Between the trimmed V and J ends, which lost 1 base and 4 bases, there was a span of 2 bases. The germline V gene has CDR1 LGHDT and CDR2 YNNKEL (reference sequence). CDR3 in DNA: TGTGCCAGCAGCCAAGCTAATCAGCCCCAGCATTTT. It specifies CASSQANQPQHF.

In its sample, this clonotype was seen a few times. The chain uses TRBV12-3 or TRBV12-4 and TRBJ2-7; D is perhaps TRBD1 or TRBD2 (5 bases each). V lost 7 bases, J lost 2 bases, and 15 bases lay in between. This CDR3 is 14 amino acids long. CDR3 nucleotide sequence: TGTGCCAGCACCTCGGGGCTTATTGCCTACGAGCAGTACTTC. It yields the protein CASTSGLIAYEQYF.

The rearrangement uses TRBV4-1 and TRBJ1-5; D unclear. Trimming shortened V by 2 bases and J by 0 bases, and 11 bases separated the two germline ends. The CDR3 covers 16 residues. Germline V lookup: CDR1 MGHRA, CDR2 YSYEKL. The DNA of the CDR3 is TGCGCCAGCAGCCAATGGCCAGACTATAGCAATCAGCCCCAGCATTTT. Translated, it gives CASSQWPDYSNQPQHF.

The CDR3 loop reads CSARGQGFTNEQFF. The CDR3 DNA sequence: TGCAGTGCCCGGGGACAGGGATTTACCAATGAGCAGTTCTTC. This chain joins TRBV20-1 and TRBJ2-1; 9 bases are shared with TRBD1. From germline, CDR1 is DFQATT and CDR2 SNEGSKA (reference sequence). J lost 6 bases, V lost 6 bases, and 9 bases had no gene match. The CDR3 has 14 amino acids.

The rearrangement uses TRBV23-1 and TRBJ1-5; D gene unclear. Being an ORF, TRBV23-1 has a function that is uncertain. The CDR3 runs to 18 residues. V lost 0 bases, J lost 0 bases, and 15 bases lay in between. The CDR3 here is CASSQSLGENNSNQPQHF. Here the CDR3 DNA reads TGCGCCAGCAGTCAATCCCTTGGCGAGAATAATAGCAATCAGCCCCAGCATTTT.

This clonotype was seen at least ten times. Here the CDR3 reads CASTPGQDTYEQYF. The CDR3 DNA reads TGTGCCAGCACCCCGGGACAGGACACCTACGAGCAGTACTTC. The chain has TRBV28 and TRBJ2-7, with 8 bases matching TRBD1. J gave up 2 bases and V 7 bases, and 7 bases lay outside the gene matches. CDR3 size: 14 residues. Germline-derived CDR1 and CDR2 are MDHEN and SYDVKM.

The V and J genes are TRBV7-9 and TRBJ2-3, with 9 bases that match TRBD2. CDR1 SEHNR and CDR2 FQNEAQ come from the germline V gene (reference sequence). The CDR3 totals 14 residues. V trimming: 5 bases; J trimming: 9 bases; junction bases outside the gene matches: 9. The DNA for the CDR3 is TGTGCCAGCAGCCCGTCAGCGGGAGGTGGCACGCAGTATTTT. This translates into CASSPSAGGGTQYF.

This clonotype was seen more than once but under ten times. The J gene is TRBJ2-7, the V gene TRBV6-2 or TRBV6-3; 7 bases map to TRBD2. This CDR3 comprises 14 residues. J gave up 0 bases and V 7 bases, and 6 bases lay outside the gene matches. Germline values: CDR1 MNHEY, CDR2 SVGEGT. The CDR3 nucleotides are TGTGCCAGCACCCGGGGGGACCCCTCCTACGAGCAGTACTTC. Its translation: CASTRGDPSYEQYF.

The chain has TRBV5-1 and TRBJ1-4, with D tentatively TRBD1 (5 bases). The germline CDR1 and CDR2 sequences are SGHRS and YFSETQ. The CDR3 runs 20 residues. The V end lost 0 bases, the J end lost 0 bases, and 21 bases lay between the germline ends. CDR3 coding DNA: TGCGCCAGCAGCTTGGTCAGGGTAGGAGGATCCAACCCAACTAATGAAAAACTGTTTTTT. Translation gives CASSLVRVGGSNPTNEKLFF.

J is TRBJ2-5 and V is TRBV6-1, with a possible D match to TRBD1 (5 bases). Germline CDR1 and CDR2: MNHNS and SASEGT. V lost 6 bases, J lost 4 bases, and 12 bases lay in between. The CDR3 consists of 13 residues. The CDR3 loop reads CASRFAGLETQYF. The CDR3 DNA reads TGTGCCAGCAGATTTGCAGGGTTAGAGACCCAGTACTTC.

The chain links TRBV27 to TRBJ1-6; D is perhaps TRBD1 (5 bases). Germline V CDR1 and CDR2: MNHEY, SMNVEV (reference sequence). V gave up 5 bases and J gave up 9 bases, with 11 bases separating them. CDR3 length: 13 residues. The CDR3 sequence: CASSLIGGSPLHF. In DNA form, the CDR3 reads TGTGCCAGCAGTCTTATTGGGGGTTCACCCCTCCACTTT.